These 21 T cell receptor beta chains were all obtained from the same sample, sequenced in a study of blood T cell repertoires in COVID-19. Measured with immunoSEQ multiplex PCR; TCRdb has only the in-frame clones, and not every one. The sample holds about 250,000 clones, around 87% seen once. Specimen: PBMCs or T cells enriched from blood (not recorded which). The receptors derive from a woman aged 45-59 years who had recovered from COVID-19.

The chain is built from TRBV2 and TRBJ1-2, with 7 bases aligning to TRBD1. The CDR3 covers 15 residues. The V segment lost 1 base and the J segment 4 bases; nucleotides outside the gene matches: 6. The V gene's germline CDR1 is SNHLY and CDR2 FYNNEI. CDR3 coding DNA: TGTGCCAGCAGTGAAGGGACAGGTTTTTTCTATGGCTACACCTTC. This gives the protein CASSEGTGFFYGYTF.

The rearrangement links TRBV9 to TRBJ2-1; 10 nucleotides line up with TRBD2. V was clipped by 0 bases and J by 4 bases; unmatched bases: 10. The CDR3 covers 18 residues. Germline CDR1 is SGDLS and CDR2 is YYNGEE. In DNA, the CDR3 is TGTGCCAGCAGCGTAGAAAAGGGGAGGACTAGCGGTTACAATGAGCAGTTCTTC. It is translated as CASSVEKGRTSGYNEQFF.

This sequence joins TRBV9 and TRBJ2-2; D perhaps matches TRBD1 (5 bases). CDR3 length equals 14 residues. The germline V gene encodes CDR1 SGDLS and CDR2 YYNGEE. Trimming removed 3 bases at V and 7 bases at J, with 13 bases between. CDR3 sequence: CASSARRVGGELFF. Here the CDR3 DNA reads TGTGCCAGCAGCGCCCGCAGGGTTGGCGGGGAGCTGTTTTTT.

In DNA, the CDR3 is TGTGCCAGCAGCCAAGATGGGCTAGCGGGAGTCCGCGAGCAGTACTTC. This translates into CASSQDGLAGVREQYF. The chain is built from TRBV3-1 (or the pseudogene TRBV3-2) and TRBJ2-7; 10 nucleotides agree with TRBD2. Germline trimming cut 0 bases from V and 6 bases from J; bases unmatched to any gene: 8. CDR1 is LGHDT and CDR2 is YNNKEL in the germline V gene (reference sequence). The CDR3 is 16 amino acids.

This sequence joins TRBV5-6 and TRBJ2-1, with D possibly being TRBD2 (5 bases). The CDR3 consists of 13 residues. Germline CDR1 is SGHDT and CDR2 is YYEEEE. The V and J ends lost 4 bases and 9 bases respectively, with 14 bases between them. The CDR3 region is CASSLWERTEQFF. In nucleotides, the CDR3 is TGTGCCAGCAGCCTGTGGGAGCGCACTGAGCAGTTCTTC.

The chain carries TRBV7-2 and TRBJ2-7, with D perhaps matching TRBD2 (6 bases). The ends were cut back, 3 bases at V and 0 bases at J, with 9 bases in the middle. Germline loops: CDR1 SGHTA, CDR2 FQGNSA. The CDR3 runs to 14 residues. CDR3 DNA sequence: TGTGCCAGCAGCTTGGGACTGTACTCCTACGAGCAGTACTTC. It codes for CASSLGLYSYEQYF.

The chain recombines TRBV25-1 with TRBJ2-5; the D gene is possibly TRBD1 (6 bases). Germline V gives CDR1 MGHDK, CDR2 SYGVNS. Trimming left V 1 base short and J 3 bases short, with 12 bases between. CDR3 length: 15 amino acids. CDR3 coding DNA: TGTGCCAGCAGTGAATTGGCGCAGGGGAAAGAGACCCAGTACTTC. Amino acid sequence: CASSELAQGKETQYF.

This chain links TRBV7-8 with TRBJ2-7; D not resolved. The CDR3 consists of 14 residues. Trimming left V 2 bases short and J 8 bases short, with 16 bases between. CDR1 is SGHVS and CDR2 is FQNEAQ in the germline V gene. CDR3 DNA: TGTGCCAGCAGCTTATCCGGGTCCACAACGCAGCAGTACTTC. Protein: CASSLSGSTTQQYF.

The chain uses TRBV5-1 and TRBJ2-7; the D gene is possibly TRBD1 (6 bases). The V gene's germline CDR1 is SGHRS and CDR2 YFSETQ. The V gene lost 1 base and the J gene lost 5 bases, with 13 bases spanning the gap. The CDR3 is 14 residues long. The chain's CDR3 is CASSLPTGFDEQYF. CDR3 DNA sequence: TGCGCCAGCAGCTTGCCCACAGGGTTCGACGAGCAGTACTTC.

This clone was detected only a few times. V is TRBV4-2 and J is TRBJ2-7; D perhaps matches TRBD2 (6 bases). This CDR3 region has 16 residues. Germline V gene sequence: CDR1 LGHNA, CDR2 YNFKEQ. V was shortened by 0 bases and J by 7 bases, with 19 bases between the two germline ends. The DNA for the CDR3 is TGTGCCAGCAGCCAAGATGAAGAGGGTCCCGGGAGAGAGCAGTACTTC. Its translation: CASSQDEEGPGREQYF.

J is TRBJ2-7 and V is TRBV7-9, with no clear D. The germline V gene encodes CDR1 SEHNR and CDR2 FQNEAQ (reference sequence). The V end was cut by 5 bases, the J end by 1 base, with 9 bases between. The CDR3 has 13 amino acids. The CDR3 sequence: CASSPDLSYEQYF. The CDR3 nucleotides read TGTGCCAGCAGCCCCGACTTGTCCTACGAGCAGTACTTC.

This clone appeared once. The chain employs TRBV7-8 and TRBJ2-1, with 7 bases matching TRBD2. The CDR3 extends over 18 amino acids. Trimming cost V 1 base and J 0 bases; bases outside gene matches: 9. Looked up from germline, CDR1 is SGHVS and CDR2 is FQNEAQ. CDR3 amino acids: CASSLVVWGGSSYNEQFF. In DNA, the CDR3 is TGTGCCAGCAGCTTAGTAGTATGGGGGGGGAGCTCCTACAATGAGCAGTTCTTC.

The DNA for the CDR3 is TGTGCCAGCAGCTTTTCGCTTTTTAGCGGGAGTACGGAGACCCAGTACTTC. Protein: CASSFSLFSGSTETQYF. This chain links TRBV11-2 with TRBJ2-5; 9 bases are a match to TRBD2. CDR1 SGHAT and CDR2 FQNNGV come from the germline V gene. This CDR3 region has 17 residues. V was pared by 3 bases and J by 5 bases, with 13 bases of the junction left unmatched.

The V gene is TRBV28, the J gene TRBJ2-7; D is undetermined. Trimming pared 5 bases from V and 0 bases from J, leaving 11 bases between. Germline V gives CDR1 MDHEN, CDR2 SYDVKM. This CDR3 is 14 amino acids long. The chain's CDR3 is CASSVQVFSYEQYF. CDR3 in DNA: TGTGCCAGCAGTGTGCAGGTTTTCTCCTACGAGCAGTACTTC.

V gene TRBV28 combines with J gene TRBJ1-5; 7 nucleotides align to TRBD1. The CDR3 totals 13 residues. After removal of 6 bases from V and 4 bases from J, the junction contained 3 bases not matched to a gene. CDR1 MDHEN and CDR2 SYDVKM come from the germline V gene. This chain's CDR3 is CASSQTGNQPQHF. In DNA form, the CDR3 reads TGTGCCAGCAGCCAGACAGGGAATCAGCCCCAGCATTTT. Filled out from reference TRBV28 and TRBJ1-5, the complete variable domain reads DVKVTQSSRYLVKRTGEKVFLECVQDMDHENMFWYRQDPGLGLRLIYFSYDVKMKEKGDIPEGYSVSREKKERFSLILESASTNQTSMYLCASSQTGNQPQHFGDGTRLSIL.

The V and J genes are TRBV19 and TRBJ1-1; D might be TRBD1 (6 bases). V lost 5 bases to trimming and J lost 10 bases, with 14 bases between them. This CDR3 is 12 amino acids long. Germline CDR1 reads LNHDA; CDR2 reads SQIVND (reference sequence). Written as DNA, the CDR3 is TGTGCCAGTAGTGAGGGACACTTGGGAGCTTTCTTT. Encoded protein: CASSEGHLGAFF.

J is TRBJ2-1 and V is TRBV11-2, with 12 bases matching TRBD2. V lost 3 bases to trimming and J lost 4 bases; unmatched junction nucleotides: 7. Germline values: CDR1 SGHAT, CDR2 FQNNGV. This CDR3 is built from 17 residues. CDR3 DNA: TGTGCCAGCAGCTTCCACTCCGGGACTAGCGGGTACAATGAGCAGTTCTTC. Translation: CASSFHSGTSGYNEQFF.

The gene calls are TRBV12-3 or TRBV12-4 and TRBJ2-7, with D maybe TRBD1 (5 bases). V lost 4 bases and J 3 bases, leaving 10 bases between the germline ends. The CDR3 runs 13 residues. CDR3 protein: CASSSDRSYEQYF. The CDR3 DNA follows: TGTGCCAGCAGTTCAGACAGAAGCTACGAGCAGTACTTC.

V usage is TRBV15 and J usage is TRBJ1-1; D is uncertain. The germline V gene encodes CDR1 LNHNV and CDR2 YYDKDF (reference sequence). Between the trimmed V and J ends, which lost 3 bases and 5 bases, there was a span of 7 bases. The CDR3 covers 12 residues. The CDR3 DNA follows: TGTGCCACCAGCAGGACCGGGACTGAAGCTTTCTTT. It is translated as CATSRTGTEAFF.

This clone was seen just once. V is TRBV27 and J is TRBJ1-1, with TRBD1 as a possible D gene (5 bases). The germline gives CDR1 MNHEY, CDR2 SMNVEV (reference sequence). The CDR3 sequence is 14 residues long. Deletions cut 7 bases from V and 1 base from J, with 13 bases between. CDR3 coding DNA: TGTGCCAGCACTAATTTGGACAAGAACACTGAAGCTTTCTTT. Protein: CASTNLDKNTEAFF.

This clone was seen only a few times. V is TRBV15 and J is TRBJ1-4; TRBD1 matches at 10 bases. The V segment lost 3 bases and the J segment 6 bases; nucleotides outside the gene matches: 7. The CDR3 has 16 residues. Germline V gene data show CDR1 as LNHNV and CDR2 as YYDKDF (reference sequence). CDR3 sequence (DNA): TGTGCCACCAGCAGCGACCCGGGACAGGGGTATGAAAAACTGTTTTTT. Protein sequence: CATSSDPGQGYEKLFF.